The clone carrying this T cell receptor (beta chain) was seen many times. TCR beta CDR3 region amplification was performed from RNA transcripts. With the HTBI primer set, the TCR CDR3 went through a first round of RT-PCR. In TCRdb, the multiplex PCR reads were re-called with MiXCR into one record per CDR3 protein. The repertoire holds fewer than 55,000 distinct CDR3 sequences, with 45% to 65% as singletons. Each patient was aged 18 to 65 and had newly diagnosed hyperthyroidism of under 2 months' duration. This entry belongs to a study of T cells in Graves' hyperthyroidism and ophthalmopathy. Material for sequencing was peripheral blood or thyroid tissue (not recorded which). The sequence was obtained from a man between 18 and 29 years old with Graves' hyperthyroidism.

CDR3 nucleotide sequence: TGTGCCAGCAGCTCCAGTAATTCACCCCTCCACTTT. It translates to CASSSSNSPLHF. V usage is TRBV11-2 and J usage is TRBJ1-6, with unresolved D. There are 12 residues in the CDR3. CDR1 and CDR2 from the germline V gene are SGHAT and FQNNGV. Trimming removed 4 bases from V and 6 bases from J, with 4 bases in between. The whole variable domain, filled in from reference TRBV11-2 and TRBJ1-6, reads EAGVAQSPRYKIIEKRQSVAFWCNPISGHATLYWYQQILGQGPKLLIQFQNNGVVDDSQLPKDRFSAERLKGVDSTLKIQPAKLEDSAVYLCASSSSNSPLHFGNGTRLTVT.